This T cell receptor beta chain was documented in a study of shared clonotypes between healthy human individuals. Points from the study as a whole: Donor clonotype sharing was expected to depend on sequencing depth.

The CDR3 consists of 17 residues. Germline CDR1 reads SNHLY; CDR2 reads FYNNEI. Trimming took off 8 bases at V and 3 bases at J, with 22 bases between the two ends. Turning to this clone: Its antigen remains unidentified.

Sequencing used immunoSEQ multiplex PCR; TCRdb keeps in-frame clones, though not all of them. The profile shows over 2,000,000 clones, 90% to 95% of them singletons. Naive CD8 cells were CD45RO-negative, positively selected for CCR7, excluding terminally differentiated effector memory CD45RA+ cells. This receptor was taken from a man aged 18 to 30 in good health. Some clones in this sample may be carry-over from other donors' samples. V is TRBV2 and J is TRBJ2-2; a weak D match, TRBD1 (5 bases). The sample comprised naive CD8+ T cells from PBMCs. CDR3: CASGERTLDTYTGELFF. CDR3 in DNA: TGTGCCAGCGGAGAAAGAACCTTGGACACCTACACCGGGGAGCTGTTTTTT.